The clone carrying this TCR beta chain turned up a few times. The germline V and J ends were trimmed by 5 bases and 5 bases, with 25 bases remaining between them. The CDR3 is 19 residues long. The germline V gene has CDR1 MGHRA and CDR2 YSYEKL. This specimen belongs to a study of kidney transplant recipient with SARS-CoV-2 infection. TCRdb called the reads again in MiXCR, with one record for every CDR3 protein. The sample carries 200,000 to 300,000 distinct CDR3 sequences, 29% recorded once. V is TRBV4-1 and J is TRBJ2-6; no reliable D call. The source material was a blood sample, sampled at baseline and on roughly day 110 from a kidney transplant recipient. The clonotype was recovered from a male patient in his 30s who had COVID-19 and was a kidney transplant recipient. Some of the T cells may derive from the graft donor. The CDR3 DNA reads TGCGCCAGCAGCTGGGTACAGCTAGAACCACAAAGTCGGGCCAACGTCCTGACTTTC. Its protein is CASSWVQLEPQSRANVLTF.